What follows describes a single T cell receptor (beta chain). Its antigen is not identified. This entry comes from a study of T cell responses to AZD1222 COVID-19 vaccine. Profiling relied on immunoSEQ multiplex PCR, and the TCRdb table lists in-frame clones only, not all of them. The sample holds about 130,000 clones; around 86% are singletons and the top ten take 6.3%. This CDR3 contains 15 residues. V was pared by 8 bases and J by 8 bases, with 22 bases between. Germline V CDR1 and CDR2: MNHEY, SVGAGI. General study findings and limits: Sampled repertoires all dated from after the peak T cell response. Most donors were white British, females outnumbered males, and clonal diversity was possibly underestimated.

The V and J genes are TRBV6-5 and TRBJ2-1; TRBD1 or TRBD2 may be the D gene (5 bases each). The sequence derives from an adult in good health. This sample comprised peripheral blood, obtained on day 0 of AZD1222 vaccination. CDR3: CASSKMGPPFDEQFF. The CDR3 nucleotides are TGTGCCAGCTCTAAGATGGGACCCCCATTTGATGAGCAGTTCTTC.